This TCR beta chain was observed in a study of PD-1 blockade in classical Hodgkin lymphoma. No patient escaped relapse after autologous stem cell transplantation, and brentuximab vedotin exposure varied. Germline CDR1 reads MNHEY; CDR2 reads SMNVEV (reference sequence). The CDR3 has 16 amino acids. V lost 3 bases and J lost 4, with 17 bases in between. Assay: immunoSEQ multiplex PCR; the TCRdb copy retains only in-frame clones and omits some. Altogether 90,000 or so clones are present, 80% to 95% being singletons, with the ten largest covering about 2.6%. The sample in question was peripheral blood mononuclear cells (PBMCs), obtained before the second cycle of nivolumab. The source of this sequence is a human donor with classical Hodgkin lymphoma. The rearrangement uses TRBV27 and TRBJ2-3, with D possibly being TRBD2 (7 bases). CDR3 residues: CASSFYLGGGPDTQYF. The CDR3, as DNA: TGTGCCAGCAGTTTTTATCTAGGGGGGGGGCCAGATACGCAGTATTTT.